A single sample is the source of the 18 T cell receptor beta chains below, sequenced in a study of blood T cell repertoires in COVID-19. Sequencing was performed with immunoSEQ multiplex PCR; in TCRdb, only in-frame clones are kept and a portion is missing. Of 200,000 or so clones detected, under 85% appear once; the ten largest clones hold roughly 17%. The sequenced sample consisted of peripheral blood. These receptors came from a man aged 55 to 70 with active or convalescent COVID-19.

This clone was detected a few times. V gene TRBV23-1 combines with J gene TRBJ1-2; no clear D. TRBV23-1 is classed as an ORF, of uncertain function. This CDR3 spans 19 amino acids. Trimming removed 5 bases from V and 4 bases from J, with 29 bases in between. CDR3 residues: CASSTHRPDSTGFGYGYTF. As DNA, the CDR3 is TGCGCCAGCAGTACCCATAGGCCAGACTCCACCGGCTTTGGCTATGGCTACACCTTC.

This chain links TRBV10-3 with TRBJ2-1, with D perhaps TRBD2 (6 bases). This CDR3 comprises 14 residues. CDR1 ENHRY and CDR2 SYGVKD come from the germline V gene. V lost 10 bases to trimming and J lost 4 bases, with 17 bases between them. The CDR3 DNA follows: TGTGCCACCTACCACGGGCGGGAATACAATGAGCAGTTCTTC. Translating gives CATYHGREYNEQFF.

This clone was counted once. V gene TRBV4-2 combines with J gene TRBJ1-1; the D gene is possibly TRBD1 (6 bases). V lost 2 bases and J lost 3, with 19 bases in between. This CDR3 contains 17 residues. Germline values: CDR1 LGHNA, CDR2 YNFKEQ. CDR3 coding DNA: TGTGCCAGCAGCCAACTGAACAGGGAATCTCTTTACACTGAAGCTTTCTTT. Protein: CASSQLNRESLYTEAFF.

Comments on this clone: Other DNA sequences in this specimen translate into the identical CDR3. The V call is TRBV5-1, the J call TRBJ1-3; 8 positions agree with TRBD1. Germline V gene lookup returns CDR1 SGHRS and CDR2 YFSETQ. J lost 3 bases, V lost 3 bases, and 5 bases had no gene match. The CDR3 length is 15 residues. The CDR3, as DNA: TGCGCCAGCAGCTCAGGGGGCGCAGGTGGAAACACCATATATTTT. Its translation is CASSSGGAGGNTIYF.

The gene calls are TRBV5-4 and TRBJ2-7; 10 positions agree with TRBD1. This CDR3 has 14 residues. The germline CDR1 and CDR2 sequences are SGHNT and YYREEE (reference sequence). V shed 4 bases and J 5 bases; nucleotides not matched to a gene: 6. The CDR3 sequence: CASSLTGGRDEQYF. The DNA of the CDR3 is TGTGCCAGCAGCCTGACAGGGGGCCGGGACGAGCAGTACTTC. Complete variable domain (other parts from reference TRBV5-4 and TRBJ2-7): ETGVTQSPTHLIKTRGQQVTLRCSSQSGHNTVSWYQQALGQGPQFIFQYYREEENGRGNFPPRFSGLQFPNYSSELNVNALELDDSALYLCASSLTGGRDEQYFGPGTRLTVT.

This clone was found a few times. The V gene is TRBV28, the J gene TRBJ2-7; tentatively, D is TRBD2 (5 bases). The CDR3 consists of 14 residues. V dropped 6 bases and J dropped 2 bases, with 14 bases sitting between them. Germline V lookup: CDR1 MDHEN, CDR2 SYDVKM. The CDR3 nucleotides read TGTGCCAGCAGAAGAGCGGAGATGGCCTACGAGCAGTACTTC. It codes for CASRRAEMAYEQYF.

The genes are TRBV5-6 and TRBJ1-2; 7 nucleotides align to TRBD1. The ends lost 4 bases at V and 0 bases at J; junction bases unmatched: 6. CDR3 size: 15 residues. Per germline, CDR1 SGHDT and CDR2 YYEEEE. DNA of the CDR3: TGTGCCAGCAGCATTACAGGGGCGTCTAACTATGGCTACACCTTC. Its protein is CASSITGASNYGYTF.

This sequence joins TRBV4-3 and TRBJ1-4; perhaps TRBD1 as D (6 bases). This CDR3 is built from 18 residues. Trimming cost V 0 bases and J 3 bases, with 17 bases left between them. Looked up from germline, CDR1 is LGHNA and CDR2 is YSLEER. As DNA, the CDR3 is TGCGCCAGCAGCCAAGATGGGACACCCGTGAGTGCTAATGAAAAACTGTTTTTT. Residues: CASSQDGTPVSANEKLFF.

V gene TRBV6-5 combines with J gene TRBJ1-2, with 9 bases aligning to TRBD1. V dropped 6 bases and J dropped 6; count of bases not matched to a gene: 5. The CDR3 consists of 13 residues. CDR1 MNHEY and CDR2 SVGAGI come from the germline V gene. DNA for the CDR3: TGTGCCAGCAGACCACAGGGGGCGAATGGCTACACCTTC. This codes for CASRPQGANGYTF.

The chain joins TRBV12-2 to TRBJ2-7; TRBD1, the table's D call, lacks a check against the DNA. TRBV12-2 is noted as a pseudogene. The CDR3 totals 18 residues. DNA for the CDR3: TGTGCAAGTCGCTTAGTTCCCCAGGGCCCCAGAAACTCCTACGAGCAGTACTTC. Translating it yields CASRLVPQGPRNSYEQYF.

This chain links TRBV5-1 with TRBJ1-2; 7 bases match TRBD1. The CDR3 has 14 amino acids. Losses at the gene ends were 0 bases for V and 6 bases for J; bases not matched to a gene: 5. Germline-derived CDR1 and CDR2 are SGHRS and YFSETQ. The CDR3 DNA reads as TGCGCCAGCAGCTTGGAAAGGGGGCGTAATGGCTACACCTTC. Translation: CASSLERGRNGYTF.

In this sample, this clone turned up once. The CDR3 coding sequence is TGTGCCAGCAGCTTAGACGGCTGGAGGGTTTGGAACAATGAGCAGTTCTTC. It yields the protein CASSLDGWRVWNNEQFF. This chain joins TRBV7-6 and TRBJ2-1; D is possibly TRBD2 (6 bases). V shed 1 base and J shed 5 bases, with 18 bases lying between them. The V gene's germline CDR1 is SGHVS and CDR2 FNYEAQ. CDR3 length: 17 residues.

This chain's CDR3 is CASSSTRTLLREQFF. The DNA of the CDR3 is TGTGCCAGCAGCTCCACCAGGACTCTCTTGCGTGAGCAGTTCTTC. The chain combines TRBV7-9 with TRBJ2-1, with D perhaps matching TRBD2 (5 bases). CDR1 is SEHNR, CDR2 FQNEAQ, per germline (reference sequence). Trimming left V 4 bases short and J 9 bases short, with 19 bases between. The CDR3 spans 15 residues.

The chain combines TRBV12-5 with TRBJ2-1; 11 bases agree with TRBD2. The germline V gene encodes CDR1 LGHNT and CDR2 FRNRAP. After removal of 1 base from V and 4 bases from J, the junction contained 0 bases not matched to a gene. This CDR3 contains 15 residues. CDR3: CASGLGLAGYNEQFF. The CDR3 DNA follows: TGTGCTAGTGGTTTGGGACTAGCGGGATACAATGAGCAGTTCTTC.

The chain links TRBV5-5 to TRBJ2-7; 11 nucleotides match TRBD1. V gave up 0 bases and J gave up 10 bases; unmatched junction bases: 9. CDR1 is SGHKS and CDR2 is YYEKEE in the germline V gene (reference sequence). The CDR3 sequence is 15 residues long. The chain's CDR3 is CASSLVADRGRFQYF. CDR3 bases: TGTGCCAGCAGCTTGGTAGCGGACAGGGGGCGCTTCCAGTACTTC.

This chain joins TRBV6-2 or TRBV6-3 and TRBJ2-3; TRBD1 is a possible D gene (5 bases). This CDR3 comprises 15 residues. Per the germline V gene, CDR1 is MNHEY and CDR2 is SVGEGT. Trimming shortened V by 0 bases and J by 2 bases, and 9 bases separated the two germline ends. The CDR3 DNA reads TGTGCCAGCAGTTACTCAGCGACAGACACAGATACGCAGTATTTT. Translating gives CASSYSATDTDTQYF.

The chain recombines TRBV18 with TRBJ1-2, with 8 bases identical to TRBD1. V shed 2 bases, J shed 2 bases, and the junction held 7 bases outside the gene matches. Germline CDR1 KGHSH, CDR2 LQKENI. This CDR3 contains 16 residues. CDR3 DNA: TGTGCCAGCTCACCAGCAGGGGGCTGGGGGAACTATGGCTACACCTTC. Residues: CASSPAGGWGNYGYTF.

J is TRBJ2-1 and V is TRBV19; TRBD2 matches 14 bases. This CDR3 comprises 17 residues. Germline V gene sequence: CDR1 LNHDA, CDR2 SQIVND (reference sequence). V lost 4 bases, J lost 8 bases, and 10 bases stayed unmatched. CDR3 sequence: CASSRTSGRSGTDEQFF. The CDR3 nucleotides are TGTGCCAGTAGTAGGACTAGCGGGAGGAGCGGTACGGATGAGCAGTTCTTC.